The 5 T cell receptor beta chains below all came from one sample that was sequenced in a study of CD8+ T cells in alopecia areata. cDNA reverse transcribed from extracted RNA served as the sequencing template. Data came from immunoSEQ multiplex PCR; TCRdb stores just in-frame clones and leaves some out. Found here are around 300,000 clones, about 62% of them singletons; the top ten hold around 0.84%. Stated treatment: oral pan-JAK inhibitor, 5-10 mg twice daily. Sequenced here: CD4+ T cells sorted from blood, sampled between weeks 51 and 54, from a patient treated with tofacitinib. These receptor sequences come from a human donor with alopecia areata.

The gene calls are TRBV30 and TRBJ1-5; D remains unclear. The germline V gene encodes CDR1 GTSNPN and CDR2 SVGIG (reference sequence). This CDR3 spans 12 amino acids. Trimming pared 1 base from V and 6 bases from J, leaving 7 bases between. The CDR3 region is CAWSEAGQPQHF. As DNA, the CDR3 is TGTGCCTGGAGTGAGGCAGGTCAGCCCCAGCATTTT.

This clone was observed a handful of times. This rearrangement joins TRBV29-1 to TRBJ1-6; D is unclear. Deletions cut 5 bases from V and 7 bases from J, with 12 bases between. The length of the CDR3 is 13 residues. Germline CDR1 reads SQVTM; CDR2 reads ANQGSEA. CDR3 region: CSVSLSKNSPLHF. The CDR3 DNA reads as TGCAGCGTTTCGTTGTCGAAGAATTCACCCCTCCACTTT.

This chain links TRBV29-1 with TRBJ2-1; no firm D call. V lost 3 bases to trimming and J lost 4 bases, with 28 bases between them. CDR1 and CDR2 from the germline V gene are SQVTM and ANQGSEA. The CDR3 loop spans 19 amino acids. CDR3 in amino acids: CSVDPPVAMRPRVYNEQFF. Here the CDR3 DNA reads TGCAGCGTTGACCCACCCGTTGCGATGCGGCCCCGGGTATACAATGAGCAGTTCTTC.

The V call is TRBV29-1, the J call TRBJ2-3, with a tentative D call TRBD2 (6 bases). The CDR3 has 17 residues. Germline CDR1 and CDR2: SQVTM and ANQGSEA. V gave up 0 bases and J gave up 2 bases, with 18 bases separating them. DNA of the CDR3: TGCAGCGTTGAAGATCCCGGTAGCGGAGGTCACACAGATACGCAGTATTTT. Protein product: CSVEDPGSGGHTDTQYF.

The chain is built from TRBV30 and TRBJ2-7; the match to TRBD2 covers 8 bases. Germline CDR1 GTSNPN, CDR2 SVGIG (reference sequence). Losses at the gene ends were 2 bases for V and 6 bases for J; bases not matched to a gene: 6. The CDR3 loop spans 13 amino acids. The CDR3 is CAWSKGGGSEQYF. The CDR3 DNA is TGTGCCTGGAGTAAGGGCGGGGGGAGCGAGCAGTACTTC.